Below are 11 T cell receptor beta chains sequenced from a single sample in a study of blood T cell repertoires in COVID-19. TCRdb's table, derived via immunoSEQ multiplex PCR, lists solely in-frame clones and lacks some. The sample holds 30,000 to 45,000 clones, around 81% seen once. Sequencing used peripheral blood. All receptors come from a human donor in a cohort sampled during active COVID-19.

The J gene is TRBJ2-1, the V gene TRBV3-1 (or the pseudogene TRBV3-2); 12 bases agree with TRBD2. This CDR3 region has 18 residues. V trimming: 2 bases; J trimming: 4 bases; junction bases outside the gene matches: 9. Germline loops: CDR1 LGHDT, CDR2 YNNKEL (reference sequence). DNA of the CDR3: TGTGCCAGCAGCCAACGGACTAGCGGGGTACCGAATTACAATGAGCAGTTCTTC. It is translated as CASSQRTSGVPNYNEQFF.

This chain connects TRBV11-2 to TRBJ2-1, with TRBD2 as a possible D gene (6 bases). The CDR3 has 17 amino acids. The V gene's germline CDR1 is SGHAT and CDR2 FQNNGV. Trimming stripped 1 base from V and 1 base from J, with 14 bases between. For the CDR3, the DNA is TGTGCCAGCAGCTTAGTTCGGGCAGGGACTTCCTACAATGAGCAGTTCTTC. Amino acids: CASSLVRAGTSYNEQFF.

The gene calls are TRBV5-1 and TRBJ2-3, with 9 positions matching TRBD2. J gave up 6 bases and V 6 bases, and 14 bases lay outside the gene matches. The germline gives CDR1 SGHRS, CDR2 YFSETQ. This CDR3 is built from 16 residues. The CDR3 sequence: CASILGTGGGVDTQYF. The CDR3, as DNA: TGCGCCAGCATCCTAGGGACTGGCGGGGGGGTTGATACGCAGTATTTT.

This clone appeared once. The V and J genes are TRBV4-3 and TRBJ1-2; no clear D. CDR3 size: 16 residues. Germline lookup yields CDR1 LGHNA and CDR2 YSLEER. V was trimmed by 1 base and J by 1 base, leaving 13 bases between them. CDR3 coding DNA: TGCGCCAGCAGCCAAGCGGAGAGACGACTTAACTATGGCTACACCTTC. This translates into CASSQAERRLNYGYTF.

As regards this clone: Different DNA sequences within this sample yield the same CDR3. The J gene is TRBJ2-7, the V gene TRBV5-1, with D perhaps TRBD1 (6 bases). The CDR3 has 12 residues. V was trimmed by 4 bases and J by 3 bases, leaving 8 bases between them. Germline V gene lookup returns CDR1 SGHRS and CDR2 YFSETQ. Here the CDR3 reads CASSLGGYEQYF. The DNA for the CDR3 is TGCGCCAGCAGCCTAGGGGGCTACGAGCAGTACTTC.

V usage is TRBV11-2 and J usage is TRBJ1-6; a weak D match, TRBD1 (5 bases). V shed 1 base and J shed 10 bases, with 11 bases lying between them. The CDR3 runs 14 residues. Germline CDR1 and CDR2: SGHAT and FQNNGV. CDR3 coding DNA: TGTGCCAGCAGCTTAGGGGGCGTAGAATCACCCCTCCACTTT. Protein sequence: CASSLGGVESPLHF. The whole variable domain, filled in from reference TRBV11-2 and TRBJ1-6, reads EAGVAQSPRYKIIEKRQSVAFWCNPISGHATLYWYQQILGQGPKLLIQFQNNGVVDDSQLPKDRFSAERLKGVDSTLKIQPAKLEDSAVYLCASSLGGVESPLHFGNGTRLTVT.

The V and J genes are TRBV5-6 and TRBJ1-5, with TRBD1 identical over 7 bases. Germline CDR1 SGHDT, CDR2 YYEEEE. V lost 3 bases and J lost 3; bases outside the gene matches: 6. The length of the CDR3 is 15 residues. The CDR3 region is CASSWKTGHNQPQHF. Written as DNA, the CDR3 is TGTGCCAGCAGCTGGAAGACAGGGCACAATCAGCCCCAGCATTTT.

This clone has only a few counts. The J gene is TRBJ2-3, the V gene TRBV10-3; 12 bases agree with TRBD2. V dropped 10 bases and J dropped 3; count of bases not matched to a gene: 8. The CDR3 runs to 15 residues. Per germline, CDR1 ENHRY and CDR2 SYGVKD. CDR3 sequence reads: CASRLAGGLTDTQYF. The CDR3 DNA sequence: TGTGCCAGCCGGCTAGCGGGGGGGCTTACAGATACGCAGTATTTT.

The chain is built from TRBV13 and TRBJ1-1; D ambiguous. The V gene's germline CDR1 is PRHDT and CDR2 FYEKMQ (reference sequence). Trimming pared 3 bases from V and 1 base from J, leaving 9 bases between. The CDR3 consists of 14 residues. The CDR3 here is CASSLGGRNTEAFF. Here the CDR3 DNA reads TGTGCCAGCAGCTTGGGAGGTAGGAACACTGAAGCTTTCTTT.

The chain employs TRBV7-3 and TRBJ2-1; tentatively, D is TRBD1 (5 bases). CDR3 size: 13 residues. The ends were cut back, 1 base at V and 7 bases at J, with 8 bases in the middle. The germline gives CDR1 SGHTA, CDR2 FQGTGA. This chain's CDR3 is CASSLISGNEQFF. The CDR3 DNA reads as TGTGCCAGCAGCTTAATTTCAGGGAATGAGCAGTTCTTC.

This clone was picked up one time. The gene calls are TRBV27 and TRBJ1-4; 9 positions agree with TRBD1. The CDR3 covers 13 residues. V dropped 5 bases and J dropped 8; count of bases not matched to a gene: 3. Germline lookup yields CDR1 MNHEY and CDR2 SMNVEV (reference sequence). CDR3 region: CASSGTGREKLFF. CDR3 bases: TGTGCCAGCAGTGGGACAGGGAGAGAAAAACTGTTTTTT.